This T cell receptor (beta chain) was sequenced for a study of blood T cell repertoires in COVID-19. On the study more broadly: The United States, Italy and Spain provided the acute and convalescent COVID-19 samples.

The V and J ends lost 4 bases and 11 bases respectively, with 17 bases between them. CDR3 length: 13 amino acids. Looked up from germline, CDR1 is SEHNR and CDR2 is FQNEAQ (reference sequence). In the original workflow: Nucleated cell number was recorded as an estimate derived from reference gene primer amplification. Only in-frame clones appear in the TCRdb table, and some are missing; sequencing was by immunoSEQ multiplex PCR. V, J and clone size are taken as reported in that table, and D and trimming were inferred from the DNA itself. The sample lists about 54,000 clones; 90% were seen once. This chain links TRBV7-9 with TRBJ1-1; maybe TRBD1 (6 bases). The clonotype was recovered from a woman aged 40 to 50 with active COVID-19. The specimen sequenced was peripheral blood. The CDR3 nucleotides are TGTGCCAGCAGCTCCAACCTGGGGCAGGGGGCTTTCTTT. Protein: CASSSNLGQGAFF.